Listed below are T cell receptor beta chains from one sample, sequenced in a study of follicular helper T cells after annual influenza vaccination. Only in-frame clones appear in the TCRdb table, and some are missing; sequencing was by immunoSEQ multiplex PCR. This sample yields some 6,900 clones, of which around 84% are seen a single time; less than 0.65% belongs to the top ten. The sequencing used CXCR5- memory CD4+ T cells sorted from blood, collected 7 days after influenza vaccination. These receptors originate from an adult who received the influenza vaccine. Both conserved end residues are part of each CDR3. Each record gives: J gene, V gene, D gene, clone size, CDR3 protein, CDR3 DNA. A D gene is named only where the DNA matches it firmly. Rows give clone size only sometimes, using once, few, many, or a class for an expanded clone.

TRBJ2-2	TRBV6-5	.	.	CASRKEGDTGELFF	TGTGCCAGCAGAAAGGAAGGGGACACCGGGGAGCTGTTTTTT
TRBJ1-3	TRBV6-5	.	.	CASSGRGPSGNTIYF	TGTGCCAGCAGTGGCCGAGGGCCTTCTGGAAACACCATATATTTT
TRBJ2-7	TRBV27	TRBD1	once	CASSPGTGAHEQYF	TGTGCCAGCAGTCCAGGGACAGGGGCCCACGAGCAGTACTTC
TRBJ2-7	TRBV7-2	TRBD2	once	CASSQRTSGTYEQYF	TGTGCCAGCAGCCAGAGGACTAGCGGAACCTACGAGCAGTACTTC
TRBJ2-1	TRBV5-4	.	.	CASSLDSPGEQFF	TGTGCCAGCAGTTTGGACTCTCCGGGGGAGCAGTTCTTC
TRBJ1-4	TRBV11-2	.	.	CASSLTRGSEKLFF	TGTGCCAGCAGCTTAACCCGGGGGTCGGAAAAACTGTTTTTT
TRBJ1-1	TRBV18	.	once	CASRRSRNTEAFF	TGTGCCAGTCGCAGGAGTAGGAACACTGAAGCTTTCTTT
TRBJ2-5	TRBV28	.	.	CASSLFGGPQETQYF	TGTGCCAGCAGTTTATTTGGGGGTCCCCAAGAGACCCAGTACTTC
TRBJ2-7	TRBV15	TRBD2	.	CATSREAGLAGLYEQYF	TGTGCCACCAGCAGAGAAGCCGGACTAGCGGGGCTCTACGAGCAGTACTTC
TRBJ1-4	TRBV5-1	.	.	CASADLQGTNEKLFF	TGCGCCAGCGCAGACCTACAAGGGACAAATGAAAAACTGTTTTTT
TRBJ2-5	TRBV27	TRBD1	.	CATRQGIRETQYF	TGTGCCACCCGACAGGGTATTAGGGAGACCCAGTACTTC
TRBJ1-5	TRBV6-5	.	.	CAAGRMFPQHF	TGTGCCGCTGGGCGAATGTTCCCCCAGCATTTT
TRBJ2-6	TRBV5-6	.	once	CASSLVGAGANVLTF	TGTGCCAGCAGCTTGGTGGGGGCTGGGGCCAACGTCCTGACTTTC
TRBJ2-3	TRBV30	TRBD2	.	CAWSRIAGGPDTQYF	TGTGCCTGGAGTAGAATAGCGGGAGGGCCAGATACGCAGTATTTT
TRBJ2-5	TRBV28	.	.	CASSSAGTKKETQYF	TGTGCCAGCAGTTCAGCCGGGACCAAAAAAGAGACCCAGTACTTC
TRBJ1-2	TRBV5-3	.	.	CARSNIRGFSSKYGYTF	TGTGCCAGAAGCAATATTAGGGGATTTTCCTCAAAATATGGCTACACCTTC
TRBJ2-2	TRBV7-8	TRBD2	.	CASSRRLAGGPGELFF	TGTGCCAGCAGCCGTCGACTAGCGGGGGGGCCCGGGGAGCTGTTTTTT
TRBJ2-3	TRBV28	TRBD1	.	CASTLRQGITTDTQYF	TGTGCCAGCACTCTCCGACAGGGAATAACGACAGATACGCAGTATTTT
TRBJ2-7	TRBV19	TRBD2	.	CASSIRASGSLYEQYF	TGTGCCAGTAGTATTAGGGCTAGCGGGAGCCTCTACGAGCAGTACTTC
TRBJ1-5	TRBV10-3	.	.	CAIGETSNQGQPQHF	TGTGCCATCGGGGAGACTTCGAATCAGGGCCAGCCCCAGCATTTT
TRBJ1-1	TRBV5-6	.	.	CASSLRGLLNTEAFF	TGTGCCAGCAGCTTGCGGGGCCTACTGAACACTGAAGCTTTCTTT
TRBJ2-3	TRBV7-7	.	.	CASSPGVGTDTQYF	TGTGCTAGCAGCCCCGGGGTTGGCACAGATACGCAGTATTTT
TRBJ2-1	TRBV5-1	TRBD2	.	CASSWAPAGGPQEQFF	TGCGCCAGCAGCTGGGCCCCAGCGGGAGGGCCACAGGAGCAGTTCTTC
TRBJ2-7	TRBV28	TRBD2	.	CASSLVTSRSYEQYF	TGTGCCAGCAGTTTAGTGACTAGCCGCTCCTACGAGCAGTACTTC
TRBJ1-4	TRBV5-1	.	.	CASSLFTTNQGGLFF	TGCGCCAGCAGCTTATTTACAACAAACCAAGGTGGACTGTTTTTT
TRBJ2-7	TRBV30	.	.	CAWSVFGYEQYF	TGTGCCTGGAGTGTCTTTGGGTACGAGCAGTACTTC
TRBJ1-5	TRBV7-8	.	.	CASSLLSPGHQPQHF	TGTGCCAGCAGCCTACTATCTCCAGGGCACCAGCCCCAGCATTTT
TRBJ1-4	TRBV5-1	.	.	CASSPPGTNEKLFF	TGCGCCAGCAGCCCCCCCGGGACTAATGAAAAACTGTTTTTT
TRBJ1-3	TRBV4-1	.	.	CASSQAPNRAGNTIYF	TGCGCCAGCAGCCAGGCCCCCAATAGGGCCGGAAACACCATATATTTT
TRBJ1-2	TRBV6-5	.	few	CASNKLGSYGYTF	TGTGCCAGCAACAAGTTGGGGAGCTATGGCTACACCTTC
TRBJ2-1	TRBV18	TRBD1	.	CASSTAGQGRNEQFF	TGTGCCAGCTCAACGGCAGGACAGGGTAGAAATGAGCAGTTCTTC
TRBJ1-2	TRBV16	.	.	CASTSSGAGDYGYTF	TGTGCCAGCACTTCATCGGGGGCCGGAGACTATGGCTACACCTTC
TRBJ2-1	TRBV11-2	.	.	CASRASGYSYNEQFF	TGTGCCAGCAGAGCCTCGGGCTACTCCTACAATGAGCAGTTCTTC
TRBJ1-1	TRBV12-5	.	.	CASGLWGRDTEAFF	TGTGCTAGTGGTTTGTGGGGGAGAGACACTGAAGCTTTCTTT
TRBJ1-5	TRBV11-2	.	.	CASSLGGKGQPQHF	TGTGCCAGCAGCTTAGGGGGGAAAGGTCAGCCCCAGCATTTT
TRBJ1-3	TRBV5-1	.	.	CASSPDGSGNTIYF	TGCGCCAGCAGCCCGGACGGATCTGGAAACACCATATATTTT
TRBJ1-2	TRBV6-5	.	few	CASRGNNLYGYTF	TGTGCCAGCAGGGGGAACAACCTCTATGGCTACACCTTC
TRBJ1-1	TRBV5-5	.	.	CASSLSHTVLAEAFF	TGTGCCAGCAGCTTGTCTCACACGGTCTTGGCTGAAGCTTTCTTT
TRBJ2-5	TRBV10-3	TRBD1	.	CAISESRTGKETQYF	TGTGCCATCAGTGAGTCGAGGACAGGGAAAGAGACCCAGTACTTC
TRBJ2-5	TRBV5-6	TRBD2	.	CASSFRQRGVGETQYF	TGTGCCAGCAGCTTCCGGCAGCGGGGGGTAGGAGAGACCCAGTACTTC
TRBJ2-3	TRBV5-1	TRBD2	.	CASSFASGNGGYTDTQYF	TGCGCCAGCAGCTTCGCTAGCGGGAACGGGGGCTACACAGATACGCAGTATTTT
TRBJ1-2	TRBV11-2	.	.	CASSQDSPTTHGYTF	TGTGCCAGCAGCCAGGACAGCCCCACCACCCATGGCTACACCTTC
TRBJ1-1	TRBV29-1	.	.	CSVARGTEAFF	TGCAGCGTTGCGAGGGGCACTGAAGCTTTCTTT
TRBJ2-7	TRBV6-1	.	.	CASSLAAAYEQYF	TGTGCCAGCAGTCTTGCCGCTGCCTACGAGCAGTACTTC
TRBJ1-1	TRBV5-4	.	few	CASSRTGYTEAFF	TGTGCCAGCAGCCGGACGGGTTACACTGAAGCTTTCTTT
TRBJ1-2	TRBV14	.	.	CASSQNRDGGYTF	TGTGCCAGCAGCCAAAACAGGGATGGTGGCTACACCTTC
TRBJ2-3	TRBV2	.	.	CASNRQLPSSTDTQYF	TGTGCCAGCAATAGACAGCTCCCGTCTAGCACAGATACGCAGTATTTT
TRBJ2-7	TRBV5-4	.	.	CASSLGPSSRLGEQYF	TGTGCCAGCAGCTTGGGTCCTTCTAGCAGGTTGGGCGAGCAGTACTTC
TRBJ2-3	TRBV21-1	.	.	CASSKIADTQYF	TGTGCCAGCAGCAAAATAGCAGATACGCAGTATTTT